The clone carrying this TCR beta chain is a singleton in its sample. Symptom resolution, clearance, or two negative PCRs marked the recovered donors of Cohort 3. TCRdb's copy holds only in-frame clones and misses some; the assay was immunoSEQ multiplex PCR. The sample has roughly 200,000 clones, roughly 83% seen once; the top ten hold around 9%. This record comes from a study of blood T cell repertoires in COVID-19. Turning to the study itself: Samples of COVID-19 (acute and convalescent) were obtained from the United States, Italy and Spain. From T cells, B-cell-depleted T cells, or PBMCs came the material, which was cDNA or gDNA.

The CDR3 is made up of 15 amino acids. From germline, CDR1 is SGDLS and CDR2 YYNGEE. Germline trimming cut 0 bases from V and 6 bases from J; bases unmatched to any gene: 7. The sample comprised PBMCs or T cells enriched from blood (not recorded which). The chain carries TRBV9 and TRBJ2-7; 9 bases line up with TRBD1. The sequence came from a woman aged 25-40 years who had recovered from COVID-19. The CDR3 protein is CASSVGVTGGGEQYF. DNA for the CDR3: TGTGCCAGCAGCGTAGGGGTGACAGGGGGTGGCGAGCAGTACTTC.